This TCR beta chain stems from a study of Graves' ophthalmopathy and Graves' hyperthyroidism. Turning to the study itself: Peripheral blood was obtained at first diagnosis, ahead of any treatment.

In regard to this clonotype: The antigen remains unidentified.

General study results and limits: The model reached around 64% sensitivity and about 72% specificity for predicting ophthalmopathy progression.

Using RNA transcripts, the TCR beta CDR3 regions were amplified. Scientists carried out first-round RT-PCR using HTBI primers and then a second-round multiplex PCR. MiXCR was run by TCRdb on the multiplex PCR reads, yielding one entry per CDR3 protein. Of more than 550,000 distinct CDR3 sequences listed, about 40% are singletons. The CDR3 is 12 residues long. From germline, CDR1 is ENHRY and CDR2 SYGVKD. Deletions cut 2 bases from V and 6 bases from J, with 7 bases between. Sequencing was performed on peripheral blood. The clonotype was recovered from an adult man with Graves' ophthalmopathy. The V gene is TRBV10-3, the J gene TRBJ1-2; D unresolved. The CDR3 region has the DNA TGTGCCATCAGTGAGGTCGGCGATGGCTACACCTTC. Encoded protein: CAISEVGDGYTF.